This T cell receptor (beta chain) is drawn from a study of beta chain features in type 1 diabetes. Study results and caveats: Whether HLA type influences TCRB rearrangement remained unresolved here. Insertion counts at VDJ junctions were lower in type 1 diabetes patients, who also showed more deletions there.

The study reverse transcribed the entire isolated RNA, so it sequenced expressed TCRB transcripts. The read count averaged about 3.57 million across naive, central memory and regulatory T cell samples. Assay: immunoSEQ multiplex PCR; the TCRdb copy retains only in-frame clones and omits some. The repertoire holds about 150,000 clones, with approximately 9.2% as singletons. Per germline, CDR1 MNHNS and CDR2 SASEGT. J lost 4 bases, V lost 6 bases, and 4 bases had no gene match. The CDR3 is made up of 13 amino acids. Worth noting for this clone: As yet, its antigen is unknown.

The chain is built from TRBV6-1 and TRBJ2-7; 9 nucleotides agree with TRBD1. The TCR originated in a man between 18 and 35 years old in good health. Material: central memory CD4+ T cells from blood. For the CDR3, the DNA is TGTGCCAGCAGACCGGGACAGGGTTACGAGCAGTACTTC. Amino acids: CASRPGQGYEQYF.